This T cell receptor (beta chain) emerged from a study of blood T cell repertoires in COVID-19. As for the study in general: Both acute and convalescent COVID-19 samples were obtained from the United States, Italy and Spain. Sources were T cells, B-cell-depleted T cells, or PBMCs; the material itself was cDNA or gDNA.

Authors' processing steps: Amplification from reference gene primers served as the basis for estimated nucleated cell counts. Assay: immunoSEQ multiplex PCR; the TCRdb copy retains only in-frame clones and omits some. V and J calls and clone size come straight from that table; D and trimming were deduced from the DNA. This sample yields roughly 80,000 clones, of which about 87% are seen a single time; about 9% belongs to the top ten. CDR3 length equals 14 residues. The ends lost 9 bases at V and 4 bases at J; junction bases unmatched: 11. Germline CDR1 MNHEY, CDR2 SMNVEV (reference sequence). This clonotype originated in a human donor in a cohort sampled during active COVID-19. The rearrangement joins TRBV27 to TRBJ2-7, with TRBD2 identical over 8 bases. Sequencing input: peripheral blood. The CDR3 coding sequence is TGTGCCAGTCGCCGCCTGGGACTAGATTACGAGCAGTACTTC. Protein sequence: CASRRLGLDYEQYF.